This T cell receptor beta chain appears in the sequencing data of a study of cytomegalovirus exposure and HLA in healthy donors. The germline V gene has CDR1 MNHNS and CDR2 SASEGT. The CDR3 is made up of 14 amino acids. Trimming stripped 5 bases from V and 3 bases from J, with 13 bases between. The PCR had 60 Vbeta and 13 Jbeta primers. Produced via immunoSEQ multiplex PCR; TCRdb's table is partial and in-frame only. The table records about 130,000 clones, 55% to 75% of them present only once. Study results and limitations: One later analysis reportedly identified an Asian-associated ancestry cluster that showed fewer N-insertions than the approximately 700-donor mean.

Remarks on this clone: Its antigen is still unknown.

This sequence was found in a man aged 30 to 45 in good health and CMV-seropositive. The chain is built from TRBV6-1 and TRBJ1-1; the D is unclear. The source material was PBMCs. CDR3 coding DNA: TGTGCCAGCAGTTATGGCGGGCCGGACACTGAAGCTTTCTTT. Its protein product is CASSYGGPDTEAFF.